This TCR beta chain was captured in a study of cytomegalovirus exposure and HLA in healthy donors. Primers: 60 Vbeta forward and 13 Jbeta reverse. Method: immunoSEQ multiplex PCR; TCRdb's copy keeps in-frame clones and lacks some. Of around 110,000 clones listed, about four fifths are singletons. Comments on this clone: Its antigen remains unidentified.

V lost 6 bases and J lost 5; bases outside the gene matches: 7. The germline CDR1 and CDR2 sequences are MNHEY and SMNVEV (reference sequence). The CDR3 runs to 14 residues. Study-wide points: In a later analysis, TCR association rates varied by HLA locus: DRB1 most, HLA-C fewest.

The sequenced material came from PBMCs. This chain uses TRBV27 with TRBJ1-5, with 7 bases lining up with TRBD1. The receptor comes from a woman aged 25 to 39 in good health and CMV-seronegative. CDR3 DNA sequence: TGTGCCAGCAGATTCGGGACAGCAGATCAGCCCCAGCATTTT. Amino acids: CASRFGTADQPQHF.